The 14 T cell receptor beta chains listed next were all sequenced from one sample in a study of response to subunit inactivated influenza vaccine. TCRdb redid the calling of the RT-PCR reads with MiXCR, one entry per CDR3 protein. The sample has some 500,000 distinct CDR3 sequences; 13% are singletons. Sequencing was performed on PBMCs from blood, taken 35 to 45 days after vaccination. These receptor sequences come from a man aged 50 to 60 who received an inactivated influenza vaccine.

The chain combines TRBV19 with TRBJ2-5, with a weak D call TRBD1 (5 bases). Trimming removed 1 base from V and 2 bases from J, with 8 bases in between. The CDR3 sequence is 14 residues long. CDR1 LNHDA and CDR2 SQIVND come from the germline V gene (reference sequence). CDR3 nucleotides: TGTGCCAGTAGTATAGCAGGGATTCAAGAGACCCAGTACTTC. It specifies CASSIAGIQETQYF.

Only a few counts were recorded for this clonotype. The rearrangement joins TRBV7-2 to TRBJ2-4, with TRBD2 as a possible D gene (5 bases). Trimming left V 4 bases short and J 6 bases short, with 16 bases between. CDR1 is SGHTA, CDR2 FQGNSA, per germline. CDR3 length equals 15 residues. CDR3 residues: CASSSPIGGSNIQYF. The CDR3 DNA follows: TGTGCCAGCAGCTCCCCCATCGGCGGGTCAAACATTCAGTACTTC.

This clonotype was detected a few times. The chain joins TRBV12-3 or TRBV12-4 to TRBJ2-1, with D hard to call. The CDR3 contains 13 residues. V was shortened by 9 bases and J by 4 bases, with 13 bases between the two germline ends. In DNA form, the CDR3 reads TGTGCCAGTCTTTGGACCTTTTACAATGAGCAGTTCTTC. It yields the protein CASLWTFYNEQFF.

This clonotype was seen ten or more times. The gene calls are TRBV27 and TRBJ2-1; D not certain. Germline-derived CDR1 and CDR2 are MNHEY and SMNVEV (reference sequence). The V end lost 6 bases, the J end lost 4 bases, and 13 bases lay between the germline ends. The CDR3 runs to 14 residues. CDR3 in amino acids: CASRPGTAYNEQFF. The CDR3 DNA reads TGTGCCAGCAGACCCGGAACAGCTTACAATGAGCAGTTCTTC.

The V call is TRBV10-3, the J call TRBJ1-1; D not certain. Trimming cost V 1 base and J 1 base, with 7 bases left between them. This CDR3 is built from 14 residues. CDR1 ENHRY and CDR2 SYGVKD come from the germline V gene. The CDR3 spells CAISEWQQNTEAFF. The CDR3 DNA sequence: TGTGCCATCAGTGAGTGGCAGCAGAACACTGAAGCTTTCTTT.

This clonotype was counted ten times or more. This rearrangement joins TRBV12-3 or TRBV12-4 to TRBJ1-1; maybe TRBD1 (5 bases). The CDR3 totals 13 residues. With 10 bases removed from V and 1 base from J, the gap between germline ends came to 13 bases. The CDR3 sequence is CANKGLRNTEAFF. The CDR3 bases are TGTGCCAACAAGGGGCTGAGGAACACTGAAGCTTTCTTT.

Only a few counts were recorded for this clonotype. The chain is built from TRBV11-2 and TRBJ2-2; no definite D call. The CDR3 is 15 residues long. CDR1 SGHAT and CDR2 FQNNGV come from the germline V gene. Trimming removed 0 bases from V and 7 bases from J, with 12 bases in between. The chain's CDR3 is CASSLEVPHDGELFF. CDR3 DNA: TGTGCCAGCAGCTTAGAGGTCCCACACGACGGGGAGCTGTTTTTT.

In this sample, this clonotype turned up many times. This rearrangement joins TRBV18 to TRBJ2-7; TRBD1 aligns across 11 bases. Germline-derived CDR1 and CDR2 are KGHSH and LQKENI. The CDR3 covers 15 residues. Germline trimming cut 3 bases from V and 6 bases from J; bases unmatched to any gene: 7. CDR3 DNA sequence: TGTGCCAGCTCACCCGGGACAGGGGGTCGAAGCGAGCAGTACTTC. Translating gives CASSPGTGGRSEQYF.

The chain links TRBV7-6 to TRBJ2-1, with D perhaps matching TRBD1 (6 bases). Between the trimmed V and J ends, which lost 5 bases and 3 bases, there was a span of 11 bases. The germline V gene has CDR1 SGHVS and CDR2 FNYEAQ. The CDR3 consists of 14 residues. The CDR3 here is CASSNGGHYNEQFF. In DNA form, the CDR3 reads TGTGCCAGCAGCAATGGGGGACACTACAATGAGCAGTTCTTC.

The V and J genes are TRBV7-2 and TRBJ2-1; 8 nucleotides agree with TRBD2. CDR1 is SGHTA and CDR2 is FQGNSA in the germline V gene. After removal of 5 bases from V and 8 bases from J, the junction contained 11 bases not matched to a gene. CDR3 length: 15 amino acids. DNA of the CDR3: TGTGCCAGCAGCCGACTCGGGCTAGCGGGCTATGAGCAGTTCTTC. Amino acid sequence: CASSRLGLAGYEQFF.

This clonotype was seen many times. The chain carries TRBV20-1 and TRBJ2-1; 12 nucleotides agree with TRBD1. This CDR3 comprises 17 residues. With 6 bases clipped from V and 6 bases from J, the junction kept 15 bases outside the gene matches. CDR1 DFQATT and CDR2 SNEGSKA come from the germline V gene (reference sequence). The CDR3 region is CSAGGQGASGRGNEQFF. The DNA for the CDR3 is TGCAGTGCCGGGGGACAGGGGGCTAGCGGGAGAGGCAATGAGCAGTTCTTC.

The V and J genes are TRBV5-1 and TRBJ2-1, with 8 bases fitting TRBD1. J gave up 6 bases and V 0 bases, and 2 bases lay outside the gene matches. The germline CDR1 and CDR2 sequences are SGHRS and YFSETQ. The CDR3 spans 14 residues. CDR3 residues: CASSLGDRPNEQFF. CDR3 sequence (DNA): TGCGCCAGCAGCTTGGGGGACAGGCCCAATGAGCAGTTCTTC.

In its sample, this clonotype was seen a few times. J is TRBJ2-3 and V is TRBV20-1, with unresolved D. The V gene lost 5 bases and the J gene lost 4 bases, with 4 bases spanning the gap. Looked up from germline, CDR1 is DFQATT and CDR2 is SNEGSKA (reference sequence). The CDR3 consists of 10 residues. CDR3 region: CSADPDTQYF. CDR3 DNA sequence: TGCAGTGCTGATCCAGATACGCAGTATTTT.

CDR3 coding DNA: TGTGCCAGCAGCTTAGGAGGACAGGCCAATGAGCAGTTCTTC. Translating it yields CASSLGGQANEQFF. This chain uses TRBV7-9 with TRBJ2-1, with 7 bases matching TRBD1. Germline CDR1 SEHNR, CDR2 FQNEAQ (reference sequence). Germline trimming cut 1 base from V and 6 bases from J; bases unmatched to any gene: 3. The CDR3 contains 14 residues.